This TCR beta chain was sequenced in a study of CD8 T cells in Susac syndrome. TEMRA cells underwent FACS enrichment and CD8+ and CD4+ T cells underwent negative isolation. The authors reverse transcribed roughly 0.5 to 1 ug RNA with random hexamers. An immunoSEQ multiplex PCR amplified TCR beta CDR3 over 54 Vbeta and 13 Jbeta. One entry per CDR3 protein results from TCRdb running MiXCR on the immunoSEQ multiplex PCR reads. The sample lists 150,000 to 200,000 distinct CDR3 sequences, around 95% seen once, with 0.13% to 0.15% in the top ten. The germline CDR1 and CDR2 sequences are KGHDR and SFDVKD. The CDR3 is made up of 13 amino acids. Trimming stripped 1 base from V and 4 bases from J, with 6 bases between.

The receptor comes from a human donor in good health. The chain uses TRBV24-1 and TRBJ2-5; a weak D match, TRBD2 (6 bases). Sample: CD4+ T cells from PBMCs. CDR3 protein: CATSDFGGETQYF. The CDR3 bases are TGTGCCACCAGTGATTTCGGGGGAGAGACCCAGTACTTC.